This TCR beta chain was found in a study of blood T cell repertoires in COVID-19. As for the study in general: Whether acute or convalescent, the COVID-19 samples came from the United States, Italy and Spain.

Germline V gene data show CDR1 as LNHDA and CDR2 as SQIVND (reference sequence). Between the trimmed V and J ends, which lost 5 bases and 4 bases, there was a span of 6 bases. The CDR3 contains 11 residues. The repertoire was sequenced with immunoSEQ multiplex PCR; TCRdb's copy has only in-frame clones and lacks some. The sample consists of 200,000 or so clones, around 90% of them appearing once. The sample was PBMCs or T cells enriched from blood (not recorded which). The chain combines TRBV19 with TRBJ2-7; D ambiguous. This TCR derives from a man aged 25 to 40 who had recovered from COVID-19. The CDR3 DNA reads as TGTGCCAGTAGTGTCGAGTACGAGCAGTACTTC. Protein: CASSVEYEQYF.